Below are 14 T cell receptor beta chains sequenced from a single sample in a study of cytomegalovirus exposure and HLA in healthy donors. PCR was performed using 60 Vbeta and 13 Jbeta primers. Measured with immunoSEQ multiplex PCR; TCRdb has only the in-frame clones, and not every one. The sample has about 130,000 clones, 8% to 11% seen once; the top ten hold approximately 4.4%. The sequenced sample was PBMCs. Source of these receptors: a woman aged 18-29 years in good health and CMV-seropositive.

The V gene is TRBV5-4, the J gene TRBJ2-3; D might be TRBD2 (5 bases). Between the trimmed V and J ends, which lost 0 bases and 5 bases, there was a span of 7 bases. CDR1 and CDR2 from the germline V gene are SGHNT and YYREEE (reference sequence). The CDR3 runs to 13 residues. The CDR3 coding sequence is TGTGCCAGCAGCTTGGCCGGGGTAGATACGCAGTATTTT. This codes for CASSLAGVDTQYF.

The chain recombines TRBV5-1 with TRBJ2-1, with 11 positions matching TRBD2. The CDR3 is 15 residues long. Germline V gene lookup returns CDR1 SGHRS and CDR2 YFSETQ. V was clipped by 3 bases and J by 4 bases; unmatched bases: 3. DNA of the CDR3: TGCGCCAGCAGCTCCGGGACTAGCGGATACAATGAGCAGTTCTTC. Protein product: CASSSGTSGYNEQFF.

This clone is labeled as medium-sized. The chain uses TRBV6-1 and TRBJ2-1, with 8 bases lining up with TRBD2. The CDR3 runs 14 residues. The V gene end was trimmed by 5 bases and the J gene end by 8 bases; junction bases not matched to a gene: 8. From germline, CDR1 is MNHNS and CDR2 SASEGT. DNA for the CDR3: TGTGCCAGCAGTCCGGGACTAGAAGCGGATGAGCAGTTCTTC. Its protein product is CASSPGLEADEQFF.

This sequence joins TRBV13 and TRBJ2-3, with TRBD2 as a possible D gene (5 bases). The CDR3 consists of 15 residues. The V end lost 4 bases, the J end lost 4 bases, and 15 bases lay between the germline ends. Germline-derived CDR1 and CDR2 are PRHDT and FYEKMQ (reference sequence). CDR3 region: CASSSLLVIPDTQYF. The CDR3 DNA reads TGTGCCAGCAGCTCACTACTAGTGATTCCAGATACGCAGTATTTT. The full variable domain, completed using reference TRBV13 and TRBJ2-3, is AAGVIQSPRHLIKEKRETATLKCYPIPRHDTVYWYQQGPGQDPQFLISFYEKMQSDKGSIPDRFSAQQFSDYHSELNMSSLELGDSALYFCASSSLLVIPDTQYFGPGTRLTVL.

The chain recombines TRBV27 with TRBJ1-2; 9 positions agree with TRBD1. From germline, CDR1 is MNHEY and CDR2 SMNVEV (reference sequence). CDR3 size: 15 residues. V was clipped by 4 bases and J by 2 bases; unmatched bases: 5. The CDR3 reads CASSSPGQGNYGYTF. DNA for the CDR3: TGTGCCAGCAGTTCTCCGGGACAGGGAAACTATGGCTACACCTTC.

This clone was seen more than once but under ten times. The V gene is TRBV19, the J gene TRBJ2-5, with D possibly TRBD2 on 6 matching bases. Germline V gives CDR1 LNHDA, CDR2 SQIVND (reference sequence). The CDR3 spans 13 residues. Deletions cut 6 bases from V and 0 bases from J, with 8 bases between. The CDR3 reads CASRREDQETQYF. CDR3 DNA sequence: TGTGCCAGTAGGAGGGAGGACCAAGAGACCCAGTACTTC.

This clone was seen a handful of times. The chain has TRBV28 and TRBJ1-4; D may be TRBD1 (5 bases). Germline CDR1 and CDR2: MDHEN and SYDVKM. This CDR3 comprises 15 residues. Trimming cost V 3 bases and J 5 bases, with 13 bases left between them. The CDR3 DNA reads as TGTGCCAGCAGTTTCGGGGGGGACTTCAATGAAAAACTGTTTTTT. Amino acids: CASSFGGDFNEKLFF. Full variable domain (outside the CDR3, taken from reference TRBV28 and TRBJ1-4): DVKVTQSSRYLVKRTGEKVFLECVQDMDHENMFWYRQDPGLGLRLIYFSYDVKMKEKGDIPEGYSVSREKKERFSLILESASTNQTSMYLCASSFGGDFNEKLFFGSGTQLSVL.

The chain combines TRBV7-9 with TRBJ2-1, with D hard to call. This CDR3 contains 13 residues. V was clipped by 2 bases and J by 2 bases, with 4 bases between them. Germline V CDR1 and CDR2: SEHNR, FQNEAQ (reference sequence). CDR3 in DNA: TGTGCCAGCAGCTTACGCGCCTACAATGAGCAGTTCTTC. It encodes CASSLRAYNEQFF.

J is TRBJ2-6 and V is TRBV5-4; 7 nucleotides align to TRBD2. The CDR3 covers 16 residues. Trimming removed 0 bases from V and 0 bases from J; junction bases left unmatched: 0. Germline-derived CDR1 and CDR2 are SGHNT and YYREEE (reference sequence). CDR3 amino acids: CASSLGGGSGANVLTF. The CDR3 nucleotides read TGTGCCAGCAGCTTGGGGGGGGGCTCTGGGGCCAACGTCCTGACTTTC.

The chain is built from TRBV13 and TRBJ2-1; the match to TRBD2 covers 9 bases. Germline CDR1 reads PRHDT; CDR2 reads FYEKMQ (reference sequence). The CDR3 loop spans 21 amino acids. V was pared by 6 bases and J by 0 bases, with 21 bases of the junction left unmatched. In DNA form, the CDR3 reads TGTGCCAGCAGTCCAATGAGGGTGGGGGCTAGCGGGATCAGCTCCTACAATGAGCAGTTCTTC. Translation gives CASSPMRVGASGISSYNEQFF.

The genes are TRBV6-1 and TRBJ1-2; 7 nucleotides match TRBD1. The CDR3 extends over 17 amino acids. Germline trimming cut 3 bases from V and 2 bases from J; bases unmatched to any gene: 12. Germline assignment: CDR1 MNHNS and CDR2 SASEGT. The CDR3 bases are TGTGCCAGCAGTGATGGTGTAGGGGGCGCGACGAACTATGGCTACACCTTC. This encodes CASSDGVGGATNYGYTF.

This clone occurred a few times. The chain carries TRBV4-1 and TRBJ2-7; maybe TRBD1 (5 bases). CDR3 length: 18 amino acids. Germline CDR1 MGHRA, CDR2 YSYEKL. V was cut by 0 bases and J by 5 bases, with 23 bases left in between. For the CDR3, the DNA is TGCGCCAGCAGCCAAGATCTTCGGCGACAGACTCTCCGGAACGAGCAGTACTTC. Residues: CASSQDLRRQTLRNEQYF.

The rearrangement uses TRBV6-9 and TRBJ2-1, with 10 bases fitting TRBD2. The V gene's germline CDR1 is MNHGY and CDR2 SVAAGI. The CDR3 is 15 residues long. After removal of 5 bases from V and 8 bases from J, the junction contained 9 bases not matched to a gene. The CDR3 reads CASSMTSGRVDEQFF. The CDR3 coding sequence is TGTGCCAGCAGTATGACTAGCGGGCGTGTGGATGAGCAGTTCTTC.

This clone was recorded at least ten times. This chain uses TRBV5-1 with TRBJ2-2, with 8 bases that match TRBD1. This CDR3 region has 15 residues. The trim removed 5 bases at V and 7 bases at J, leaving 10 bases unmatched. From germline, CDR1 is SGHRS and CDR2 YFSETQ. For the CDR3, the DNA is TGCGCCAGCAGGCCTGACAGGGGCGAGGGCGGGGAGCTGTTTTTT. Translated: CASRPDRGEGGELFF.